Below, 26 T cell receptor beta chains from the same sample are listed, as sequenced in a study of beta chain features in type 1 diabetes. The investigators reverse transcribed all of the isolated RNA, so they sequenced expressed TCRB transcripts. Generated by immunoSEQ multiplex PCR, the TCRdb table keeps only in-frame clones and is missing some. The table lists around 500,000 clones, roughly 31% of them singletons. The sequenced sample was naive CD4+ T cells from blood. The receptors here all came from a man aged 18 to 30 in good health.

This clone was detected only a few times. Other nucleotide sequences in the sample specify the same CDR3. This chain uses TRBV5-1 with TRBJ2-7; D not resolved. CDR1 and CDR2 from the germline V gene are SGHRS and YFSETQ. CDR3 size: 12 residues. The V and J ends lost 0 bases and 2 bases respectively, with 3 bases between them. For the CDR3, the DNA is TGCGCCAGCAGCTTGGAACCCTACGAGCAGTACTTC. Its translation: CASSLEPYEQYF.

V is TRBV21-1 and J is TRBJ2-3. TRBV21-1 is marked as a pseudogene. The CDR3 is made up of 15 amino acids. The CDR3 DNA reads as TGTGCCAGCAGCACGCCCTTTCGATTTACAGATACGCAGTATTTT. Protein product: CASSTPFRFTDTQYF.

V is TRBV4-1 and J is TRBJ2-3, with TRBD2 matching over 11 bases. Per the germline V gene, CDR1 is MGHRA and CDR2 is YSYEKL. Trimming cost V 7 bases and J 6 bases; bases outside gene matches: 9. CDR3 length: 15 amino acids. The CDR3 region has the DNA TGCGCCAGCAAATTAGCGGGAGGGCCTCTGGATACGCAGTATTTT. Its translation: CASKLAGGPLDTQYF.

The V and J genes are TRBV25-1 and TRBJ2-3; D is unclear. From germline, CDR1 is MGHDK and CDR2 SYGVNS. This CDR3 comprises 13 residues. Trimming stripped 3 bases from V and 0 bases from J, with 4 bases between. DNA for the CDR3: TGTGCCAGCAGTGAGAGGAGCACAGATACGCAGTATTTT. Translating it yields CASSERSTDTQYF.

The chain combines TRBV9 with TRBJ2-1; 12 nucleotides line up with TRBD1. Germline lookup yields CDR1 SGDLS and CDR2 YYNGEE. Trimming removed 0 bases from V and 7 bases from J; junction bases left unmatched: 2. This CDR3 spans 15 amino acids. The CDR3 DNA follows: TGTGCCAGCAGCGTAGAGGGACAGGGGGCTAATGAGCAGTTCTTC. It is translated as CASSVEGQGANEQFF.

Only a few counts were recorded for this clone. The rearrangement links TRBV4-2 to TRBJ1-5, with a tentative D call TRBD1 (6 bases). The CDR3 has 13 amino acids. Germline V gene data show CDR1 as LGHNA and CDR2 as YNFKEQ. V dropped 0 bases and J dropped 9 bases, with 9 bases sitting between them. The CDR3 sequence: CASSQDLGGPQHF. CDR3 in DNA: TGTGCCAGCAGCCAAGATTTAGGGGGGCCCCAGCATTTT.

The chain is built from TRBV30 and TRBJ2-3; 9 bases fit TRBD2. Germline CDR1 and CDR2: GTSNPN and SVGIG (reference sequence). With 2 bases clipped from V and 3 bases from J, the junction kept 6 bases outside the gene matches. This CDR3 has 15 amino acids. CDR3 protein: CAWSRGLALTDTQYF. CDR3 coding DNA: TGTGCCTGGAGTCGAGGACTAGCGTTGACAGATACGCAGTATTTT.

This clone was detected only a few times. The chain combines TRBV30 with TRBJ1-2; D uncertain. The CDR3 runs to 13 residues. Germline CDR1 reads GTSNPN; CDR2 reads SVGIG (reference sequence). V gave up 2 bases and J gave up 4 bases, with 11 bases separating them. The CDR3 loop is CAWSRGWAYGYTF. DNA of the CDR3: TGTGCCTGGAGTCGAGGATGGGCCTATGGCTACACCTTC.

The V call is TRBV30, the J call TRBJ1-5; weak D call: TRBD1 (5 bases). There are 13 residues in the CDR3. CDR1 and CDR2 (germline): GTSNPN, SVGIG (reference sequence). V lost 3 bases and J lost 3, with 9 bases in between. The CDR3 nucleotides are TGTGCCTGGAGAGGGGACCTCAATCAGCCCCAGCATTTT. Translating gives CAWRGDLNQPQHF. The full variable domain, completed using reference TRBV30 and TRBJ1-5, is SQTIHQWPATLVQPVGSPLSLECTVEGTSNPNLYWYRQAAGRGLQLLFYSVGIGQISSEVPQNLSASRPQDRQFILSSKKLLLSDSGFYLCAWRGDLNQPQHFGDGTRLSIL.

V gene TRBV11-2 combines with J gene TRBJ2-7; D ambiguous. The CDR3 length is 13 residues. V gave up 5 bases and J gave up 5 bases, with 13 bases separating them. Germline V lookup: CDR1 SGHAT, CDR2 FQNNGV. CDR3 sequence reads: CASSPWLSHEQYF. CDR3 DNA sequence: TGTGCCAGCAGCCCATGGCTGTCCCACGAGCAGTACTTC.

This clone showed up just a few times. The V and J genes are TRBV30 and TRBJ2-4; D may correspond to TRBD1 or TRBD2 (6 bases each). CDR3 length: 13 residues. V was trimmed by 2 bases and J by 8 bases, leaving 13 bases between them. CDR1 is GTSNPN and CDR2 is SVGIG in the germline V gene (reference sequence). The CDR3 DNA reads TGTGCCTGGAGTAGACAGGAGGGGGACATTCAGTACTTC. This sequence encodes CAWSRQEGDIQYF.

This clone turned up a few times. The chain employs TRBV30 and TRBJ2-2; possible D gene TRBD2, 6 bases. The CDR3 is made up of 15 amino acids. The V gene's germline CDR1 is GTSNPN and CDR2 SVGIG (reference sequence). Trimming left V 0 bases short and J 0 bases short, with 8 bases between. CDR3 region: CAWSVKRANTGELFF. For the CDR3, the DNA is TGTGCCTGGAGTGTCAAGCGGGCGAACACCGGGGAGCTGTTTTTT.

There are a few counts of this clone. J is TRBJ1-2 and V is TRBV12-5, with D hard to call. The CDR3 contains 14 residues. With 1 base removed from V and 8 bases from J, the gap between germline ends came to 14 bases. From germline, CDR1 is LGHNT and CDR2 FRNRAP. The CDR3 bases are TGTGCTAGTGGTTTGGGAGTCCGAATCGAGGGCTACACCTTC. Translated: CASGLGVRIEGYTF.

V and J are TRBV15 and TRBJ1-5; D call uncertain. The V end lost 0 bases, the J end lost 5 bases, and 5 bases lay between the germline ends. CDR1 is LNHNV and CDR2 is YYDKDF in the germline V gene (reference sequence). The length of the CDR3 is 13 residues. The DNA of the CDR3 is TGTGCCACCAGCAGAGACCGTTATCAGCCCCAGCATTTT. It specifies CATSRDRYQPQHF.

This clone came up a few times. V is TRBV25-1 and J is TRBJ2-5; D might be TRBD2 (6 bases). Germline V gene lookup returns CDR1 MGHDK and CDR2 SYGVNS. The CDR3 loop spans 17 amino acids. The V gene lost 1 base and the J gene lost 7 bases, with 22 bases spanning the gap. CDR3 nucleotides: TGTGCCAGCAGTGAATCGGTGGCTAGCGCACGCCTAGGGACCCAGTACTTC. Translation: CASSESVASARLGTQYF.

This clone was seen only a few times. The genes are TRBV18 and TRBJ2-1; D possibly corresponds to TRBD2 (6 bases). The CDR3 extends over 16 amino acids. Germline CDR1 reads KGHSH; CDR2 reads LQKENI. V lost 3 bases and J lost 5, with 17 bases in between. The CDR3 nucleotides are TGTGCCAGCTCACCGAAAGATAGCGGCACAAACAATGAGCAGTTCTTC. Protein product: CASSPKDSGTNNEQFF. Full variable domain (outside the CDR3, taken from reference TRBV18 and TRBJ2-1): NAGVMQNPRHLVRRRGQEARLRCSPMKGHSHVYWYRQLPEEGLKFMVYLQKENIIDESGMPKERFSAEFPKEGPSILRIQQVVRGDSAAYFCASSPKDSGTNNEQFFGPGTRLTVL.

This clone was counted a few times. The V and J genes are TRBV9 and TRBJ2-5; 9 nucleotides match TRBD1. This CDR3 is built from 14 residues. Germline CDR1 SGDLS, CDR2 YYNGEE. V trimming: 4 bases; J trimming: 2 bases; junction bases outside the gene matches: 3. The CDR3 nucleotides read TGTGCCAGCAGCAGACAGGGGGGACAAGAGACCCAGTACTTC. This codes for CASSRQGGQETQYF.

The genes are TRBV5-1 and TRBJ2-5, with D maybe TRBD1 (5 bases). The germline CDR1 and CDR2 sequences are SGHRS and YFSETQ. CDR3 length: 14 residues. V was pared by 0 bases and J by 5 bases, with 11 bases between. In DNA, the CDR3 is TGCGCCAGCAGCTTGGAACCAGGGTGGGAGACCCAGTACTTC. Translation gives CASSLEPGWETQYF.

The chain employs TRBV29-1 and TRBJ1-2; no definite D call. Deletions cut 4 bases from V and 4 bases from J, with 13 bases between. This CDR3 has 13 amino acids. From germline, CDR1 is SQVTM and CDR2 ANQGSEA. CDR3 region: CSVGNQNTYGYTF. The CDR3 DNA follows: TGCAGCGTTGGTAACCAAAACACCTATGGCTACACCTTC.

This chain links TRBV5-6 with TRBJ2-1; D is perhaps TRBD2 (5 bases). Trimming cost V 0 bases and J 10 bases, with 11 bases left between them. Per the germline V gene, CDR1 is SGHDT and CDR2 is YYEEEE. The CDR3 has 13 amino acids. The CDR3 sequence: CASSLVATREQFF. Here the CDR3 DNA reads TGTGCCAGCAGCTTGGTAGCGACAAGGGAGCAGTTCTTC.

The rearrangement uses TRBV14 and TRBJ2-1, with TRBD1 matching over 9 bases. Germline assignment: CDR1 SGHDN and CDR2 FVKESK. The CDR3 runs 15 residues. Trimming removed 9 bases from V and 10 bases from J; junction bases left unmatched: 16. The CDR3 nucleotides read TGTGCCAGTAAACTCGGGACAGGGCCCGCGGGGGAGCAGTTCTTC. Translated, it gives CASKLGTGPAGEQFF.

The sample holds many counts of this clone. V and J are TRBV30 and TRBJ2-5; D is undetermined. This CDR3 spans 14 amino acids. Germline CDR1 is GTSNPN and CDR2 is SVGIG (reference sequence). Trimming took off 8 bases at V and 3 bases at J, with 19 bases between the two ends. CDR3 nucleotide sequence: TGTGCCGGGGATCTTCGTAACACGAAAGAGACCCAGTACTTC. Translating gives CAGDLRNTKETQYF.

This chain links TRBV29-1 with TRBJ2-7; TRBD2 matches 11 bases. CDR1 is SQVTM and CDR2 is ANQGSEA in the germline V gene. V was pared by 6 bases and J by 5 bases, with 3 bases of the junction left unmatched. The CDR3 sequence is 12 residues long. CDR3 DNA sequence: TGCAGCGTCCTAGCGGGAGGAAACGAGCAGTACTTC. Protein: CSVLAGGNEQYF.

This clone has only one observation. V and J are TRBV7-6 and TRBJ1-2; 7 nucleotides align to TRBD1. This CDR3 comprises 12 residues. The trim removed 5 bases at V and 8 bases at J, leaving 5 bases unmatched. The germline V gene encodes CDR1 SGHVS and CDR2 FNYEAQ. CDR3 nucleotide sequence: TGTGCCAGCAGCCCGGACAGGTTCGGCTACACCTTC. It is translated as CASSPDRFGYTF.

Turning to this clone: The same CDR3 can be traced to other DNA sequences in this sample. The V call is TRBV7-6, the J call TRBJ2-3; 12 bases are a match to TRBD2. The CDR3 loop spans 16 amino acids. The trim removed 7 bases at V and 5 bases at J, leaving 10 bases unmatched. CDR1 SGHVS and CDR2 FNYEAQ come from the germline V gene. CDR3 in amino acids: CASTIGLAGGQDTQYF. CDR3 in DNA: TGTGCCAGCACCATAGGGCTAGCGGGAGGGCAAGATACGCAGTATTTT. The full variable domain, its missing parts supplied by reference TRBV7-6 and TRBJ2-3, is GAGVSQSPRYKVTKRGQDVALRCDPISGHVSLYWYRQALGQGPEFLTYFNYEAQQDKSGLPNDRFSAERPEGSISTLTIQRTEQRDSAMYRCASTIGLAGGQDTQYFGPGTRLTVL.

This clone was observed a handful of times. The chain employs TRBV10-3 and TRBJ2-6; no clear D. The CDR3 is 17 amino acids. Trimming cost V 0 bases and J 0 bases, with 9 bases left between them. The germline V gene encodes CDR1 ENHRY and CDR2 SYGVKD. As DNA, the CDR3 is TGTGCCATCAGTGAGTCGAGTCGCAACTCTGGGGCCAACGTCCTGACTTTC. Translating gives CAISESSRNSGANVLTF.